This passage covers 26 T cell receptor beta chains from one sample sequenced in a study of T-cell reconstitution after alpha-beta-depleted transplantation in children. Unique molecular identifiers were incorporated during preparation of the TCRbeta library. TCRdb itself ran the PCR reads through MiXCR, one entry per CDR3 protein. The data hold more than 25,000 distinct CDR3 sequences, with 5% to 7% observed a single time. Here the sequenced sample was PBMCs, mostly from graft donor cells, taken 180 days after TCRalphabeta/CD19-depleted stem cell transplant. The receptors were gathered from a male patient between 5 and 17 years old who had a stem cell transplant for acute myeloid leukemia, so the T cells may come from the graft donor.

Sample share makes this clonotype medium-sized. The CDR3 region has the DNA TGTGCCAGCAGTCCTTCGAACCGGAATTCACCCCTCCACTTT. Translated, it gives CASSPSNRNSPLHF. The gene calls are TRBV28 and TRBJ1-6; no definite D call. The V end was cut by 5 bases, the J end by 7 bases, with 12 bases between. Looked up from germline, CDR1 is MDHEN and CDR2 is SYDVKM. The CDR3 totals 14 residues. Variable domain in full (rest from reference TRBV28 and TRBJ1-6): DVKVTQSSRYLVKRTGEKVFLECVQDMDHENMFWYRQDPGLGLRLIYFSYDVKMKEKGDIPEGYSVSREKKERFSLILESASTNQTSMYLCASSPSNRNSPLHFGNGTRLTVT.

V gene TRBV5-6 combines with J gene TRBJ2-7; D gene ambiguous. The CDR3 extends over 15 amino acids. V was clipped by 8 bases and J by 0 bases, with 18 bases between them. The germline V gene has CDR1 SGHDT and CDR2 YYEEEE. The CDR3 nucleotides are TGTGCCAGGGGCCCCGGGCAGCGCTGCTCCTACGAGCAGTACTTC. As protein: CARGPGQRCSYEQYF. Full variable domain (outside the CDR3, taken from reference TRBV5-6 and TRBJ2-7): DAGVTQSPTHLIKTRGQQVTLRCSPKSGHDTVSWYQQALGQGPQFIFQYYEEEERQRGNFPDRFSGHQFPNYSSELNVNALLLGDSALYLCARGPGQRCSYEQYFGPGTRLTVT.

The table lists this clonotype with many counts. This chain joins TRBV2 and TRBJ2-7; TRBD2 matches 10 bases. Germline CDR1 reads SNHLY; CDR2 reads FYNNEI. CDR3 length: 14 residues. The ends lost 9 bases at V and 2 bases at J; junction bases unmatched: 7. This CDR3 is CARAKREGPYEQYF. DNA for the CDR3: TGTGCCAGGGCTAAGCGGGAGGGCCCCTACGAGCAGTACTTC.

This clonotype was detected many times. This chain links TRBV27 with TRBJ1-3; D not resolved. Germline V gene sequence: CDR1 MNHEY, CDR2 SMNVEV (reference sequence). The CDR3 spans 14 residues. The germline V and J ends were trimmed by 3 bases and 4 bases, with 10 bases remaining between them. CDR3 amino acids: CASSFLGSGNTIYF. DNA of the CDR3: TGTGCCAGCAGTTTCTTAGGGTCCGGAAACACCATATATTTT.

There are many counts of this clonotype. This chain connects TRBV11-2 to TRBJ2-7; D remains unclear. Trimming took off 4 bases at V and 2 bases at J, with 12 bases between the two ends. Per germline, CDR1 SGHAT and CDR2 FQNNGV. The CDR3 has 14 residues. The CDR3 nucleotides read TGTGCCAGCAGCTCCTTTGGCCGTACCTACGAGCAGTACGTC. It specifies CASSSFGRTYEQYV.

Concerning this clonotype itself: A read error may explain this, as a much larger clone is one base away. V and J are TRBV5-1 and TRBJ1-3; 7 bases agree with TRBD1. Germline lookup yields CDR1 SGHRS and CDR2 YFSETQ. The CDR3 contains 13 residues. As DNA, the CDR3 is TGCGCCAGCAGCTCGGCAGGGGGAAACTCCATATATTTT. As protein: CASSSAGGNSIYF.

This clonotype has ten or more counts. J is TRBJ2-7 and V is TRBV18; 7 nucleotides match TRBD1. The CDR3 totals 14 residues. Trimming took 3 bases from V and 6 from J; bases not matched to a gene: 8. CDR1 KGHSH and CDR2 LQKENI come from the germline V gene. This CDR3 is CASSPSPTGAEQYF. The CDR3 DNA is TGTGCCAGCTCACCGTCCCCCACAGGGGCCGAGCAGTACTTC. The complete variable domain, with remaining parts taken from reference TRBV18 and TRBJ2-7, reads NAGVMQNPRHLVRRRGQEARLRCSPMKGHSHVYWYRQLPEEGLKFMVYLQKENIIDESGMPKERFSAEFPKEGPSILRIQQVVRGDSAAYFCASSPSPTGAEQYFGPGTRLTVT.

This clonotype was counted many times. V is TRBV11-1 and J is TRBJ2-3; TRBD2 aligns across 12 bases. Germline V gene sequence: CDR1 SGHAT, CDR2 FQDESV (reference sequence). V shed 4 bases and J 2 bases; nucleotides not matched to a gene: 13. The CDR3 consists of 19 residues. The CDR3 here is CASSYRTSGTNRVTDTQYF. In DNA form, the CDR3 reads TGTGCCAGCAGCTATAGGACTAGCGGGACCAATCGAGTCACAGATACGCAGTATTTT.

This clonotype was recorded many times. The genes are TRBV6-1 and TRBJ2-3, with TRBD1 identical over 7 bases. This CDR3 has 13 residues. Germline V gene data show CDR1 as MNHNS and CDR2 as SASEGT. V was clipped by 5 bases and J by 6 bases; unmatched bases: 5. The CDR3 loop reads CASSLTGVDTQYF. CDR3 nucleotide sequence: TGTGCCAGCAGTCTCACAGGGGTGGATACGCAGTATTTT.

This clonotype was seen ten or more times. V usage is TRBV6-2 or TRBV6-3 and J usage is TRBJ2-1, with D unclear. The CDR3 runs to 15 residues. The germline gives CDR1 MNHEY, CDR2 SVGEGT. V was shortened by 2 bases and J by 2 bases, with 10 bases between the two germline ends. CDR3: CASSYHTGAYNEQFF. The CDR3, as DNA: TGTGCCAGCAGTTACCATACTGGGGCCTACAATGAGCAGTTCTTC.

This clonotype appeared many times. The rearrangement joins TRBV7-8 to TRBJ1-4; 12 positions match TRBD1. The germline V gene encodes CDR1 SGHVS and CDR2 FQNEAQ. V was clipped by 4 bases and J by 7 bases; unmatched bases: 10. This CDR3 has 17 residues. As DNA, the CDR3 is TGTGCCAGCAGCTATACCCCGGGACAGGGGGCGGGTGAAAAACTGTTTTTT. Protein: CASSYTPGQGAGEKLFF.

This clonotype occurred many times. The V and J genes are TRBV28 and TRBJ2-7, with 7 bases that match TRBD1. The ends lost 4 bases at V and 2 bases at J; junction bases unmatched: 11. Germline loops: CDR1 MDHEN, CDR2 SYDVKM. CDR3 length: 16 amino acids. The CDR3 DNA reads TGTGCCAGCAGTTCCTCCGACAGGGTAGGTCCCTACGAGCAGTACTTC. Translated, it gives CASSSSDRVGPYEQYF.

This clonotype was picked up many times. The chain combines TRBV18 with TRBJ2-1; weak D call: TRBD1 (6 bases). The CDR3 loop spans 13 amino acids. Looked up from germline, CDR1 is KGHSH and CDR2 is LQKENI. The V gene lost 4 bases and the J gene lost 10 bases, with 14 bases spanning the gap. CDR3 nucleotide sequence: TGTGCCAGCTCACTGAAATCCGACAGGGAGCAGTTCTTC. Translation: CASSLKSDREQFF.

The table lists this clonotype with many counts. The J gene is TRBJ1-1, the V gene TRBV5-6; D not resolved. The CDR3 is made up of 12 amino acids. V was clipped by 0 bases and J by 10 bases, with 10 bases between them. CDR1 and CDR2 (germline): SGHDT, YYEEEE. CDR3 sequence: CASSLAGLAAFF. CDR3 in DNA: TGTGCCAGCAGCTTGGCAGGTTTGGCAGCTTTCTTT.

This clonotype was seen many times. The chain employs TRBV6-2 or TRBV6-3 and TRBJ2-5, with D possibly matching TRBD2 (6 bases). CDR3 length equals 14 residues. V lost 2 bases and J lost 4, with 11 bases in between. Germline lookup yields CDR1 MNHEY and CDR2 SVGEGT. CDR3 protein: CASSYLGSRETQYF. The CDR3 DNA reads as TGTGCCAGCAGTTACCTCGGGAGTAGAGAGACCCAGTACTTC.

This clonotype has at least ten counts. The rearrangement joins TRBV9 to TRBJ2-2; D may match TRBD1 or TRBD2 (5 bases each). CDR1 is SGDLS and CDR2 is YYNGEE in the germline V gene. This CDR3 has 15 residues. V gave up 3 bases and J gave up 1 base, with 10 bases separating them. CDR3 sequence (DNA): TGTGCCAGCAGCGGTGGGGGATGGAACACCGGGGAGCTGTTTTTT. Amino acids: CASSGGGWNTGELFF.

Many counts were recorded for this clonotype. The CDR3 loop is CASSPRLGRSDQETQYF. CDR3 nucleotides: TGTGCCAGCAGCCCCCGTCTGGGTCGGTCGGACCAAGAGACCCAGTACTTC. V gene TRBV7-2 combines with J gene TRBJ2-5; D is ambiguous. Germline assignment: CDR1 SGHTA and CDR2 FQGNSA. This CDR3 spans 17 amino acids. With 5 bases removed from V and 0 bases from J, the gap between germline ends came to 19 bases.

This clonotype was seen ten or more times. The rearrangement links TRBV7-6 to TRBJ2-1, with TRBD1 matching over 8 bases. The CDR3 totals 16 residues. Germline CDR1 SGHVS, CDR2 FNYEAQ. V dropped 1 base and J dropped 5; count of bases not matched to a gene: 7. The CDR3 bases are TGTGCCAGCAGCTTAGACCGGACAGGGCAAAACAATGAGCAGTTCTTC. Encoded protein: CASSLDRTGQNNEQFF.

In its sample, this clonotype was seen many times. CDR3 DNA sequence: TGTGCCAGCAGTTATAGGATTAGTTACGGAGAGACCCAGTACTTC. It yields the protein CASSYRISYGETQYF. The rearrangement uses TRBV6-5 and TRBJ2-5; no clear D. Germline-derived CDR1 and CDR2 are MNHEY and SVGAGI. The CDR3 loop spans 15 amino acids. V gave up 3 bases and J gave up 4 bases, with 15 bases separating them.

This clonotype appeared many times. V usage is TRBV6-5 and J usage is TRBJ2-2, with D possibly TRBD1 on 5 matching bases. Germline loops: CDR1 MNHEY, CDR2 SVGAGI. V shed 0 bases and J shed 5 bases, with 7 bases lying between them. This CDR3 has 14 residues. The CDR3, as DNA: TGTGCCAGCAGTTACTCAACAGGTACCGGGGAGCTGTTTTTT. This gives the protein CASSYSTGTGELFF.

This clonotype was detected many times. The chain couples TRBV23-1 to TRBJ2-7, with a weak D call TRBD2 (5 bases). TRBV23-1 is labeled an ORF, and its function is uncertain. V was trimmed by 7 bases and J by 2 bases, leaving 12 bases between them. CDR3 length: 13 residues. CDR3 DNA: TGCGCCAGCAACCGAGGGCCTACCTACGAGCAGTACTTC. It encodes CASNRGPTYEQYF.

At least ten counts were recorded for this clonotype. The rearrangement links TRBV7-8 to TRBJ1-1; 7 nucleotides agree with TRBD1. The germline gives CDR1 SGHVS, CDR2 FQNEAQ. The CDR3 runs 14 residues. Unmatched junction bases numbered 1, after V lost 3 bases and J lost 0 bases. CDR3 in DNA: TGTGCCAGCAGCTTTGGGACAGTGAACACTGAAGCTTTCTTT. Its translation: CASSFGTVNTEAFF.

This clonotype was seen repeatedly, ten times or more. This rearrangement joins TRBV6-2 or TRBV6-3 to TRBJ2-6; no clear D gene. V dropped 5 bases and J dropped 0 bases, with 8 bases sitting between them. The CDR3 is 15 residues long. Germline V gives CDR1 MNHEY, CDR2 SVGEGT. The CDR3 region has the DNA TGTGCCAGCAGTCCTTCCTACTCTGGGGCCAACGTCCTGACTTTC. This encodes CASSPSYSGANVLTF.

Many counts were recorded for this clonotype. V is TRBV5-4 and J is TRBJ2-2, with 8 bases that match TRBD2. The CDR3 runs to 16 residues. Trimming took 0 bases from V and 0 from J; bases not matched to a gene: 1. Germline V gene data show CDR1 as SGHNT and CDR2 as YYREEE (reference sequence). In DNA form, the CDR3 reads TGTGCCAGCAGCTTGGTAGCGGGAACGAACACCGGGGAGCTGTTTTTT. Protein sequence: CASSLVAGTNTGELFF.

This clonotype ranks as medium-sized. The V and J genes are TRBV29-1 and TRBJ2-3; D remains ambiguous. Germline V gene lookup returns CDR1 SQVTM and CDR2 ANQGSEA. This CDR3 region has 18 residues. Trimming removed 5 bases at V and 2 bases at J, with 26 bases between. Here the CDR3 DNA reads TGCAGCGTTCACATAACCACAGTACGCCAGGTCCACACAGATACGCAGTATTTT. It translates to CSVHITTVRQVHTDTQYF.

The table lists this clonotype with many counts. This rearrangement joins TRBV5-6 to TRBJ2-7; D is uncertain. Germline CDR1 and CDR2: SGHDT and YYEEEE. The CDR3 has 14 residues. V was trimmed by 1 base and J by 2 bases, leaving 10 bases between them. In DNA, the CDR3 is TGTGCCAGCAGCTTGTACCGGAGAGCCTACGAGCAGTACGTC. This sequence encodes CASSLYRRAYEQYV.